These 24 T cell receptor beta chains were all obtained from the same sample, sequenced in a study of T cells after yellow fever vaccination. TCRdb re-derived calls from the 5' RACE reads in MiXCR, one entry per CDR3 protein. The table records 250,000 to 300,000 distinct CDR3 sequences, about 5% of them present only once. Sequences were derived from CD4+ T cells sorted from PBMCs, sampled on the day of the yellow fever booster vaccination. The receptors derive from a man between 18 and 35 years old who received the YFV17D yellow fever vaccine.

This clonotype was observed a handful of times. V gene TRBV7-2 combines with J gene TRBJ2-1, with D unclear. The germline CDR1 and CDR2 sequences are SGHTA and FQGNSA. The CDR3 is made up of 14 amino acids. V lost 0 bases and J 8 bases, leaving 11 bases between the germline ends. The DNA of the CDR3 is TGTGCCAGCAGCTTAGCGCCGGCAATCGATGAGCAGTTCTTC. This encodes CASSLAPAIDEQFF.

This clonotype has a handful of counts. The chain combines TRBV7-2 with TRBJ2-1; D might be TRBD1 or TRBD2, each matching 6 bases. CDR1 and CDR2 (germline): SGHTA, FQGNSA. The CDR3 extends over 15 amino acids. V lost 5 bases, J lost 10 bases, and 21 bases lay in between. This chain's CDR3 is CASSRTAGGSGEQFF. CDR3 nucleotide sequence: TGTGCCAGCAGCCGGACAGCGGGCGGGTCGGGGGAGCAGTTCTTC.

The V call is TRBV6-6, the J call TRBJ2-7, with D uncertain. Looked up from germline, CDR1 is MNHNY and CDR2 is SVGAGI (reference sequence). The V and J ends lost 2 bases and 8 bases respectively, with 7 bases between them. The CDR3 has 11 residues. CDR3 nucleotide sequence: TGTGCCAGCAGTTACGAGTCGAAGCAGTACGTC. Translation gives CASSYESKQYV.

This chain uses TRBV5-4 with TRBJ2-5, with 10 bases fitting TRBD2. Germline CDR1 and CDR2: SGHNT and YYREEE (reference sequence). The CDR3 loop spans 15 amino acids. After removal of 0 bases from V and 3 bases from J, the junction contained 2 bases not matched to a gene. The CDR3 loop is CASSLGSGGEETQYF. CDR3 nucleotides: TGTGCCAGCAGCTTGGGCAGCGGGGGGGAAGAGACCCAGTACTTC.

This clonotype was observed a handful of times. The chain couples TRBV20-1 to TRBJ2-6; tentative D call: TRBD1 (5 bases). CDR1 is DFQATT, CDR2 SNEGSKA, per germline (reference sequence). Trimming pared 4 bases from V and 0 bases from J, leaving 10 bases between. This CDR3 is 15 amino acids long. The CDR3 DNA reads TGCAGTGCTACAGAAAGGGGCTCTGGGGCCAACGTCCTGACTTTC. It is translated as CSATERGSGANVLTF.

This clonotype has at least ten counts. The chain uses TRBV28 and TRBJ2-7; tentative D call: TRBD1 (6 bases). Germline lookup yields CDR1 MDHEN and CDR2 SYDVKM. V was cut by 7 bases and J by 7 bases, with 20 bases left in between. The CDR3 spans 14 residues. In DNA form, the CDR3 reads TGTGCCAGCATCACGACTCCAGGGGCGAGGGAGCAGTACTTC. As protein: CASITTPGAREQYF. Variable domain in full (rest from reference TRBV28 and TRBJ2-7): DVKVTQSSRYLVKRTGEKVFLECVQDMDHENMFWYRQDPGLGLRLIYFSYDVKMKEKGDIPEGYSVSREKKERFSLILESASTNQTSMYLCASITTPGAREQYFGPGTRLTVT.

This clonotype came up many times. The rearrangement uses TRBV5-1 and TRBJ2-5; TRBD2 matches at 13 bases. V was pared by 4 bases and J by 8 bases, with 8 bases of the junction left unmatched. The CDR3 sequence is 15 residues long. Looked up from germline, CDR1 is SGHRS and CDR2 is YFSETQ. The CDR3 is CASSPPGLAGQTQYF. In nucleotides, the CDR3 is TGCGCCAGCAGCCCTCCGGGACTAGCGGGGCAAACCCAGTACTTC.

Many counts were recorded for this clonotype. The chain joins TRBV12-3 or TRBV12-4 to TRBJ2-1; D is possibly TRBD1 (6 bases). The CDR3 sequence is 13 residues long. V was clipped by 6 bases and J by 6 bases, with 12 bases between them. CDR3 sequence reads: CASSPGTINEQFF. Here the CDR3 DNA reads TGTGCCAGCAGCCCTGGGACAATCAATGAGCAGTTCTTC.

Ten or more counts support this clonotype. Here the CDR3 DNA reads TGTGCCAGCAGTTCTGTCCGGGGGGCGGTGACAGATACGCAGTATTTT. It specifies CASSSVRGAVTDTQYF. The genes are TRBV27 and TRBJ2-3, with TRBD2 as a possible D gene (7 bases). Germline V gene lookup returns CDR1 MNHEY and CDR2 SMNVEV (reference sequence). This CDR3 spans 16 amino acids. V was cut by 4 bases and J by 3 bases, with 17 bases left in between.

This clonotype was observed a few times. V and J are TRBV2 and TRBJ2-6; the match to TRBD1 covers 11 bases. J was trimmed by 2 bases and V by 4 bases; bases with no gene match: 1. From germline, CDR1 is SNHLY and CDR2 FYNNEI. The CDR3 runs 16 residues. In nucleotides, the CDR3 is TGTGCCAGCAGTGGGACAGGGGGCGCTGGGGCCAACGTCCTGACTTTC. Protein product: CASSGTGGAGANVLTF.

This clonotype was picked up many times. The chain employs TRBV4-2 and TRBJ2-3; TRBD2 is a possible D gene (5 bases). V lost 1 base and J 0 bases, leaving 14 bases between the germline ends. Germline-derived CDR1 and CDR2 are LGHNA and YNFKEQ. The CDR3 contains 17 residues. The CDR3 DNA follows: TGTGCCAGCAGCCAAGCGTTCGGGGTCCTTAGCACAGATACGCAGTATTTT. Translating it yields CASSQAFGVLSTDTQYF.

This clonotype has at least ten counts. The chain recombines TRBV4-1 with TRBJ1-5; D perhaps matches TRBD1 (5 bases). Trimming left V 4 bases short and J 2 bases short, with 9 bases between. Germline CDR1 MGHRA, CDR2 YSYEKL. CDR3 length: 14 residues. CDR3 amino acids: CASSRQGRNQPQHF. The CDR3 coding sequence is TGCGCCAGCAGCCGCCAGGGTCGCAATCAGCCCCAGCATTTT.

This clonotype was recorded at least ten times. This chain links TRBV4-2 with TRBJ2-5; D may match TRBD1 or TRBD2 (6 bases each). Trimming removed 3 bases at V and 3 bases at J, with 17 bases between. CDR3 length equals 16 residues. Germline CDR1 LGHNA, CDR2 YNFKEQ. Here the CDR3 reads CASSHGGGGLKETQYF. DNA of the CDR3: TGTGCCAGCAGCCACGGCGGTGGGGGGCTAAAAGAGACCCAGTACTTC.

This clonotype has a count of ten or more. V gene TRBV7-2 combines with J gene TRBJ2-7, with D maybe TRBD2 (5 bases). V was pared by 6 bases and J by 5 bases, with 17 bases between. CDR1 and CDR2 from the germline V gene are SGHTA and FQGNSA. CDR3 length: 14 residues. The CDR3 region has the DNA TGTGCCAGCAGTTTGGGCGGAGGCTATGACGAGCAGTACTTC. Encoded protein: CASSLGGGYDEQYF.

The rearrangement links TRBV18 to TRBJ1-1, with unresolved D. V was trimmed by 9 bases and J by 3 bases, leaving 17 bases between them. Germline CDR1 KGHSH, CDR2 LQKENI. The CDR3 sequence is 14 residues long. CDR3 coding DNA: TGTGCCAGTTCGGGAGAGGGAAAAGACACTGAAGCTTTCTTT. Translating it yields CASSGEGKDTEAFF.

This clonotype was observed a few times. The rearrangement joins TRBV5-1 to TRBJ1-1; a possible D gene is TRBD1 (5 bases). The germline V and J ends were trimmed by 5 bases and 1 base, with 9 bases remaining between them. The CDR3 contains 13 residues. Per the germline V gene, CDR1 is SGHRS and CDR2 is YFSETQ. The CDR3 DNA reads as TGCGCCAGCAGACTTACAGGGAACACTGAAGCTTTCTTT. This sequence encodes CASRLTGNTEAFF.

The chain uses TRBV5-1 and TRBJ1-5; D is undetermined. The germline CDR1 and CDR2 sequences are SGHRS and YFSETQ. V lost 0 bases to trimming and J lost 5 bases, with 12 bases between them. The CDR3 contains 15 residues. CDR3 loop: CASSLDAGVDQPQHF. In DNA, the CDR3 is TGCGCCAGCAGCTTGGATGCAGGAGTAGATCAGCCCCAGCATTTT.

The rearrangement joins TRBV12-3 or TRBV12-4 to TRBJ1-2; no definite D call. The CDR3 sequence is 15 residues long. V shed 3 bases and J shed 0 bases, with 11 bases lying between them. The DNA for the CDR3 is TGTGCCAGCAGTTTTAGTCAGCAAACTAACTATGGCTACACCTTC. Translating gives CASSFSQQTNYGYTF.

There are many counts of this clonotype. The CDR3 region has the DNA TGTGCCAGCAGCTTAGATCGGACTAGCGGGGGCTCCTACAATGAGCAGTTCTTC. This translates into CASSLDRTSGGSYNEQFF. The chain carries TRBV7-2 and TRBJ2-1; TRBD2 matches at 13 bases. This CDR3 has 18 amino acids. With V trimmed by 1 base and J by 0 bases, 3 bases remained unmatched. Germline V CDR1 and CDR2: SGHTA, FQGNSA. Variable domain in full (rest from reference TRBV7-2 and TRBJ2-1): GAGVSQSPSNKVTEKGKDVELRCDPISGHTALYWYRQSLGQGLEFLIYFQGNSAPDKSGLPSDRFSAERTGGSVSTLTIQRTQQEDSAVYLCASSLDRTSGGSYNEQFFGPGTRLTVL.

This clonotype has only a few counts. This chain uses TRBV5-1 with TRBJ2-5; no reliable D call. CDR1 is SGHRS, CDR2 YFSETQ, per germline. The CDR3 contains 15 residues. Trimming removed 4 bases at V and 2 bases at J, with 15 bases between. CDR3 sequence reads: CASSHAAATQETQYF. CDR3 sequence (DNA): TGCGCCAGCAGCCACGCGGCAGCGACTCAAGAGACCCAGTACTTC.

This clonotype was found many times. This sequence joins TRBV5-6 and TRBJ1-2; D possibly corresponds to TRBD1 (5 bases). Trimming left V 0 bases short and J 8 bases short, with 14 bases between. Germline CDR1 reads SGHDT; CDR2 reads YYEEEE. The CDR3 runs 14 residues. The CDR3 DNA reads TGTGCCAGCAGCTTGGGGCAGGGAAAAGGAGGCTACACCTTC. Residues: CASSLGQGKGGYTF. The full variable domain, completed using reference TRBV5-6 and TRBJ1-2, is DAGVTQSPTHLIKTRGQQVTLRCSPKSGHDTVSWYQQALGQGPQFIFQYYEEEERQRGNFPDRFSGHQFPNYSSELNVNALLLGDSALYLCASSLGQGKGGYTFGSGTRLTVV.

This clonotype was seen many times. This sequence joins TRBV6-1 and TRBJ1-1; 10 bases agree with TRBD1. The CDR3 has 16 amino acids. V lost 10 bases, J lost 4 bases, and 15 bases stayed unmatched. Per germline, CDR1 MNHNS and CDR2 SASEGT. The CDR3 DNA is TGTGCCACCCAGGGGGGGACAGGGGCATCTGGCACTGAAGCTTTCTTT. Its translation: CATQGGTGASGTEAFF.

This clonotype showed up just a few times. The rearrangement links TRBV5-4 to TRBJ2-7; 8 bases are a match to TRBD2. Germline V gene data show CDR1 as SGHNT and CDR2 as YYREEE (reference sequence). This CDR3 is 16 amino acids long. The ends lost 3 bases at V and 6 bases at J; junction bases unmatched: 14. The CDR3 DNA sequence: TGTGCCAGCAGCTCGAAGGGACTAGGCAAATGGGGCGAGCAGTACTTC. It is translated as CASSSKGLGKWGEQYF.

In its sample, this clonotype was seen many times. This rearrangement joins TRBV20-1 to TRBJ2-3; 10 bases fit TRBD2. Germline loops: CDR1 DFQATT, CDR2 SNEGSKA (reference sequence). The CDR3 contains 16 residues. Trimming took 1 base from V and 3 from J; bases not matched to a gene: 7. This CDR3 reads CSARVGSGGATDTQYF. CDR3 bases: TGCAGTGCTAGAGTAGGAAGCGGGGGGGCGACAGATACGCAGTATTTT.